These 17 T cell receptor beta chains came from one sample sequenced in a study of cytomegalovirus exposure and HLA in healthy donors. With 60 Vbeta and 13 Jbeta primers, the PCR was carried out. This table comes from immunoSEQ multiplex PCR, and its TCRdb copy is limited to in-frame clones, with some not included. The data hold some 170,000 clones, with 72% observed a single time. Sequenced material: PBMCs. Receptors originate from a human donor in good health.

The chain employs TRBV7-9 and TRBJ2-2, with D perhaps TRBD2 (5 bases). The CDR3 extends over 15 amino acids. From germline, CDR1 is SEHNR and CDR2 FQNEAQ (reference sequence). Trimming stripped 2 bases from V and 3 bases from J, with 10 bases between. CDR3 nucleotide sequence: TGTGCCAGCAGCTTATTGAGGGAATACACCGGGGAGCTGTTTTTT. Translation: CASSLLREYTGELFF.

The rearrangement links TRBV5-4 to TRBJ2-3, with TRBD2 matching 8 bases. The CDR3 contains 16 residues. CDR1 and CDR2 (germline): SGHNT, YYREEE (reference sequence). V shed 4 bases, J shed 0 bases, and the junction held 7 bases outside the gene matches. CDR3 region: CASSGLLAESTDTQYF. The CDR3 DNA reads as TGTGCCAGCAGCGGCTTACTAGCGGAGAGCACAGATACGCAGTATTTT.

The V gene is TRBV7-3, the J gene TRBJ1-5; 7 bases are shared with TRBD1. The V segment lost 5 bases and the J segment 5 bases; nucleotides outside the gene matches: 3. This CDR3 has 13 amino acids. Germline values: CDR1 SGHTA, CDR2 FQGTGA. CDR3 loop: CASSEGAHQPQHF. CDR3 in DNA: TGTGCCAGCAGCGAGGGGGCCCATCAGCCCCAGCATTTT.

This clone has only a few counts. The genes are TRBV28 and TRBJ2-2, with D perhaps TRBD1 (6 bases). Looked up from germline, CDR1 is MDHEN and CDR2 is SYDVKM. Trimming removed 11 bases from V and 1 base from J, with 14 bases in between. This CDR3 spans 14 amino acids. The CDR3 sequence is CAGRGSLNTGELFF. The CDR3 DNA is TGTGCCGGAAGGGGGAGTTTGAACACCGGGGAGCTGTTTTTT.

A note on this clone: One end of the junction fails to match germline, which may point to a read error. The CDR3 nucleotides are TGCGCCAGCAGCTTCGGGACAGGGCGAGAGCAATACTTC. Residues: CASSFGTGREQYF. The chain employs TRBV4-1 and TRBJ2-7; 9 positions match TRBD1. The CDR3 is 13 amino acids. Germline V gene sequence: CDR1 MGHRA, CDR2 YSYEKL.

This chain links TRBV27 with TRBJ2-7, with 10 bases matching TRBD1. The germline CDR1 and CDR2 sequences are MNHEY and SMNVEV (reference sequence). V gave up 1 base and J gave up 5 bases; unmatched junction bases: 2. The CDR3 is 14 amino acids. The CDR3, as DNA: TGTGCCAGCAGTTTATTGACAGGGGGCGACGAGCAGTACTTC. As protein: CASSLLTGGDEQYF.

This sequence joins TRBV7-9 and TRBJ1-6; 7 bases match TRBD1. The CDR3 runs to 16 residues. CDR1 and CDR2 (germline): SEHNR, FQNEAQ (reference sequence). J was trimmed by 6 bases and V by 6 bases; bases with no gene match: 11. CDR3 DNA sequence: TGTGCCAGCAGGCAAAGTCGTGGGACAGCTAATTCACCCCTCCACTTT. This sequence encodes CASRQSRGTANSPLHF.

The chain uses TRBV15 and TRBJ1-4, with a weak D call TRBD1 (5 bases). V was pared by 1 base and J by 5 bases, with 14 bases between. CDR1 and CDR2 (germline): LNHNV, YYDKDF (reference sequence). The CDR3 totals 16 residues. Here the CDR3 DNA reads TGTGCCACCAGCAGAGGGGGGACGGGGAGGAATGAAAAACTGTTTTTT. This encodes CATSRGGTGRNEKLFF.

The rearrangement uses TRBV9 and TRBJ2-1; a possible D gene is TRBD2 (5 bases). Germline CDR1 reads SGDLS; CDR2 reads YYNGEE. This CDR3 has 15 residues. The ends were cut back, 0 bases at V and 0 bases at J, with 7 bases in the middle. The DNA for the CDR3 is TGTGCCAGCAGCGTAGCGGGGTACTCCTACAATGAGCAGTTCTTC. It encodes CASSVAGYSYNEQFF.

This CDR3 reads CASRTGGAQETQYF. The CDR3 DNA sequence: TGTGCCAGCCGCACGGGAGGGGCCCAAGAGACCCAGTACTTC. The chain has TRBV7-2 and TRBJ2-5, with 8 positions matching TRBD2. V shed 8 bases, J shed 1 base, and the junction held 6 bases outside the gene matches. CDR1 SGHTA and CDR2 FQGNSA come from the germline V gene. This CDR3 has 14 amino acids.

The V and J genes are TRBV7-3 and TRBJ2-1, with TRBD2 matching over 7 bases. CDR3 size: 15 residues. Germline V gene lookup returns CDR1 SGHTA and CDR2 FQGTGA. With V trimmed by 5 bases and J by 4 bases, 8 bases remained unmatched. The CDR3: CASSPNPGGYNEQFF. The CDR3 DNA reads TGTGCCAGCAGCCCCAACCCGGGGGGATACAATGAGCAGTTCTTC.

The CDR3, as DNA: TGTGCCAGCATCCCGGCAGGGTCAGATACGCAGTATTTT. This gives the protein CASIPAGSDTQYF. The chain joins TRBV25-1 to TRBJ2-3, with D perhaps matching TRBD1 (5 bases). V was clipped by 7 bases and J by 4 bases, with 12 bases between them. Germline CDR1 and CDR2: MGHDK and SYGVNS. The CDR3 consists of 13 residues.

The chain carries TRBV6-5 and TRBJ2-2, with D maybe TRBD2 (5 bases). The CDR3 covers 14 residues. Germline assignment: CDR1 MNHEY and CDR2 SVGAGI. V was trimmed by 7 bases and J by 6 bases, leaving 15 bases between them. The CDR3: CASMKAVEAGELFF. The CDR3 DNA is TGTGCCAGCATGAAAGCTGTGGAGGCCGGGGAGCTGTTTTTT.

This clone was seen a single time. The chain has TRBV19 and TRBJ1-4; D is unclear. The CDR3 has 14 residues. Germline V CDR1 and CDR2: LNHDA, SQIVND (reference sequence). V was clipped by 5 bases and J by 4 bases, with 11 bases between them. In nucleotides, the CDR3 is TGTGCCAGTAGTCTCGCCGGGGTTAATGAAAAACTGTTTTTT. Its translation is CASSLAGVNEKLFF.

CDR3 sequence: CAWSVGYPGQGHEKLFF. CDR3 nucleotides: TGTGCCTGGAGTGTAGGTTACCCGGGACAGGGACATGAAAAACTGTTTTTT. V usage is TRBV30 and J usage is TRBJ1-4; 9 bases line up with TRBD1. The CDR3 covers 17 residues. CDR1 is GTSNPN and CDR2 is SVGIG in the germline V gene (reference sequence). Trimming cost V 0 bases and J 6 bases; bases outside gene matches: 11.

The chain uses TRBV4-1 and TRBJ1-2, with D maybe TRBD1 (5 bases). V was trimmed by 1 base and J by 4 bases, leaving 16 bases between them. CDR3 length: 16 amino acids. Germline loops: CDR1 MGHRA, CDR2 YSYEKL. CDR3 amino acids: CASSQVVTGFAYGYTF. Written as DNA, the CDR3 is TGCGCCAGCAGCCAAGTGGTTACAGGCTTTGCCTATGGCTACACCTTC.

The genes are TRBV25-1 and TRBJ1-3; D is uncertain. The CDR3 has 15 residues. The germline gives CDR1 MGHDK, CDR2 SYGVNS. The V end lost 7 bases, the J end lost 2 bases, and 15 bases lay between the germline ends. CDR3 protein: CASTEPEGAGNTIYF. The CDR3 DNA reads as TGTGCCAGCACTGAGCCTGAGGGAGCTGGAAACACCATATATTTT.